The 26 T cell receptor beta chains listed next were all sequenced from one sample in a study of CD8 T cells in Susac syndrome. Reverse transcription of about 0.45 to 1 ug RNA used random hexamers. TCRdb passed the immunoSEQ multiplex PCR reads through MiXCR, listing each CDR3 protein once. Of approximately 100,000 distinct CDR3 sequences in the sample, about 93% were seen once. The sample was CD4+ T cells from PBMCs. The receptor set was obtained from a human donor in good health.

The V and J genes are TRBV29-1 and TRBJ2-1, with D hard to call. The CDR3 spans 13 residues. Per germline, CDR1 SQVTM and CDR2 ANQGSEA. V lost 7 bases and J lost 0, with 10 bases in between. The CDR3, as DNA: TGCAGCGGTGGGGTGAGCTCCTACAATGAGCAGTTCTTC. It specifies CSGGVSSYNEQFF.

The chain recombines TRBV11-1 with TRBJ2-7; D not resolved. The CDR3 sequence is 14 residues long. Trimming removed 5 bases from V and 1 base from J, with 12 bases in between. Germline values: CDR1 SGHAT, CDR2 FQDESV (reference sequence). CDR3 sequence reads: CASSPTDGSYEQYF. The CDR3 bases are TGTGCCAGCAGCCCTACCGACGGTTCCTACGAGCAGTACTTC.

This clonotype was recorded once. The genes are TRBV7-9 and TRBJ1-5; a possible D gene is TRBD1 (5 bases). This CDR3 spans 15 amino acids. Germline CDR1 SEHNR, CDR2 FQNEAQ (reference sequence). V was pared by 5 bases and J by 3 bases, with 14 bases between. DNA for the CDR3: TGTGCCAGCAGCCAGACATCGACAGCCAATCAGCCCCAGCATTTT. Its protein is CASSQTSTANQPQHF.

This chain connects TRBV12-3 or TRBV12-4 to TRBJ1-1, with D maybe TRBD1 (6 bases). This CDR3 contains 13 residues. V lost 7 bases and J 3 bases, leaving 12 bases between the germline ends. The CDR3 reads CASIRQEYTEAFF. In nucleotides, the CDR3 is TGTGCCAGCATCCGACAGGAGTACACTGAAGCTTTCTTT.

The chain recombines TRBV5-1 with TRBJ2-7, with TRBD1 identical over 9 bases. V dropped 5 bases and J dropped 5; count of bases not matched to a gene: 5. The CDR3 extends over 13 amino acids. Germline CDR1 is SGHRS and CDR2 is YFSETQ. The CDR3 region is CASRTGTGNEQYF. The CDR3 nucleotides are TGCGCCAGCAGAACCGGGACAGGGAACGAGCAGTACTTC.

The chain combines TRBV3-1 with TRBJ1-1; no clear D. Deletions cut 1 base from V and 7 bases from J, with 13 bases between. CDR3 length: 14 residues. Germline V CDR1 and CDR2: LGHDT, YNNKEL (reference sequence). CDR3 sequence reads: CASSQGDRRIEAFF. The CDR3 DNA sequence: TGTGCCAGCAGCCAAGGGGATCGACGGATTGAAGCTTTCTTT. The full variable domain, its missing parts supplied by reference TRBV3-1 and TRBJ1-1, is DTAVSQTPKYLVTQMGNDKSIKCEQNLGHDTMYWYKQDSKKFLKIMFSYNNKELIINETVPNRFSPKSPDKAHLNLHINSLELGDSAVYFCASSQGDRRIEAFFGQGTRLTVV.

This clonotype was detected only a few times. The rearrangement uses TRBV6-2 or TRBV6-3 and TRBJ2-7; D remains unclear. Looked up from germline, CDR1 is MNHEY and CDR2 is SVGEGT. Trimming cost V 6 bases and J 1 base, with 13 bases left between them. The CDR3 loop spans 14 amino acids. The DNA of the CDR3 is TGTGCCAGCAGCCGCTTAAGGCGTTCCTACGAGCAGTACTTC. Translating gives CASSRLRRSYEQYF.

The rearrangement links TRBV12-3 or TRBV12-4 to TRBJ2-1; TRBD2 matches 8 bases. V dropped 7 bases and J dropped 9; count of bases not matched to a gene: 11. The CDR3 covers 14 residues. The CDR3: CASTPTGGPSEQFF. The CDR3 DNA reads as TGTGCCAGCACCCCAACGGGAGGGCCGAGTGAGCAGTTCTTC.

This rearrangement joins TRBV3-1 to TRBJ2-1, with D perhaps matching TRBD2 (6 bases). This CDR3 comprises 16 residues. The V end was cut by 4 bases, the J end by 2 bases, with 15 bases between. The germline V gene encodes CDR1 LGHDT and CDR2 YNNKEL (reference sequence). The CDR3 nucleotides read TGTGCCAGCAGCCGCGGGGTCCGAGACCCCTACAATGAGCAGTTCTTC. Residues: CASSRGVRDPYNEQFF.

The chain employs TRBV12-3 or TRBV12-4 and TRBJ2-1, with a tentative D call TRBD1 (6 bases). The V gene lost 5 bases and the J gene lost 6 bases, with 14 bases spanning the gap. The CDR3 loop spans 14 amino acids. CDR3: CASSNRVRGNEQFF. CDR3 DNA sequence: TGTGCCAGCAGTAACAGGGTTAGAGGCAATGAGCAGTTCTTC.

The CDR3 region has the DNA TGTGCCAGCAGCTTCGAGAATTCACCCCTCCACTTT. This translates into CASSFENSPLHF. This chain uses TRBV7-2 with TRBJ1-6, with D unresolved. The CDR3 has 12 residues. Trimming stripped 3 bases from V and 7 bases from J, with 4 bases between. Germline CDR1 reads SGHTA; CDR2 reads FQGNSA.

The CDR3 is CASSHGTGGAGGELFF. CDR3 sequence (DNA): TGTGCCAGCAGCCACGGGACAGGGGGCGCGGGCGGGGAGCTGTTTTTT. V is TRBV7-7 and J is TRBJ2-2, with 12 bases lining up with TRBD1. The CDR3 sequence is 16 residues long. After removal of 5 bases from V and 7 bases from J, the junction contained 8 bases not matched to a gene. CDR1 SSHAT and CDR2 FNYEAQ come from the germline V gene (reference sequence).

This CDR3 is CSAQGGSSGELFF. The CDR3 bases are TGCAGTGCTCAAGGGGGAAGTTCCGGGGAGCTGTTTTTT. The rearrangement links TRBV20-1 to TRBJ2-2; tentative D call: TRBD1 (6 bases). Per the germline V gene, CDR1 is DFQATT and CDR2 is SNEGSKA (reference sequence). The length of the CDR3 is 13 residues. Trimming shortened V by 5 bases and J by 6 bases, and 13 bases separated the two germline ends.

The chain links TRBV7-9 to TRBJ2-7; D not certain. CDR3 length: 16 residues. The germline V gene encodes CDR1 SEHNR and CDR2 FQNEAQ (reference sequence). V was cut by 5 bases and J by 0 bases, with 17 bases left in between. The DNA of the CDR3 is TGTGCCAGCAGCCCGACCGCCTTAACGAGCTCCTACGAGCAGTACTTC. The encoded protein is CASSPTALTSSYEQYF.

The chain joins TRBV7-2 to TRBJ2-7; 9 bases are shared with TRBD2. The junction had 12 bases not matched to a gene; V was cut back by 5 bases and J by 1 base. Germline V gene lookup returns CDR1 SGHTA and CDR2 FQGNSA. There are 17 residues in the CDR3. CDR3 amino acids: CASSLGVAGVGSYEQYF. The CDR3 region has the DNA TGTGCCAGCAGCCTCGGGGTAGCGGGAGTGGGGTCCTACGAGCAGTACTTC.

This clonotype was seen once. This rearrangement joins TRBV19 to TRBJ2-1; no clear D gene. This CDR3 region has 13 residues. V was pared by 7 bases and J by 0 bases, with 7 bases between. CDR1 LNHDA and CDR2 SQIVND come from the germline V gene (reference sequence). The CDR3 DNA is TGTGCCAGTACCGCCCCCTCCTACAATGAGCAGTTCTTC. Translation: CASTAPSYNEQFF. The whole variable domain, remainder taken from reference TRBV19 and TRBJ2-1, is DGGITQSPKYLFRKEGQNVTLSCEQNLNHDAMYWYRQDPGQGLRLIYYSQIVNDFQKGDIAEGYSVSREKKESFPLTVTSAQKNPTAFYLCASTAPSYNEQFFGPGTRLTVL.

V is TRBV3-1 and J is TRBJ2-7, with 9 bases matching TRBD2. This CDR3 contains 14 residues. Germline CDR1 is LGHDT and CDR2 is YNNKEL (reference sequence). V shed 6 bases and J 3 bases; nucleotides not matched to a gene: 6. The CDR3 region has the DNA TGTGCCAGCAGTCTCATTAGCGGGAGCTACGAGCAGTACTTC. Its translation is CASSLISGSYEQYF.

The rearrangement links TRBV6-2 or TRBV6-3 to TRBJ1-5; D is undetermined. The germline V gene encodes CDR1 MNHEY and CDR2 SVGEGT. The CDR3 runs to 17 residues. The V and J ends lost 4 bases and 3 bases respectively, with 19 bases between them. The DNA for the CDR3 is TGTGCCAGCAGTTCCGTGACCCCGAGGGCCTCCAATCAGCCCCAGCATTTT. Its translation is CASSSVTPRASNQPQHF.

In nucleotides, the CDR3 is TGCAGCGTTTGGACAGGCCAAACACAGGCTGAAGCTTTCTTT. Translation gives CSVWTGQTQAEAFF. This chain links TRBV29-1 with TRBJ1-1; 7 positions match TRBD1. CDR1 SQVTM and CDR2 ANQGSEA come from the germline V gene. Trimming cost V 5 bases and J 6 bases; bases outside gene matches: 12. CDR3 length equals 14 residues. Filled out from reference TRBV29-1 and TRBJ1-1, the complete variable domain reads SAVISQKPSRDICQRGTSLTIQCQVDSQVTMMFWYRQQPGQSLTLIATANQGSEATYESGFVIDKFPISRPNLTFSTLTVSNMSPEDSSIYLCSVWTGQTQAEAFFGQGTRLTVV.

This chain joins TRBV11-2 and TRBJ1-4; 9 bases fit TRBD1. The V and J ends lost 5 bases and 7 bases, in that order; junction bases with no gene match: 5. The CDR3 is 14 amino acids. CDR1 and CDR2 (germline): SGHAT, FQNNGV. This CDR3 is CASSSGTGTEKLFF. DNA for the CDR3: TGTGCCAGCAGCAGCGGGACAGGGACTGAAAAACTGTTTTTT.

The CDR3 DNA is TGCGCCAGCAGTAAGGGCAGCGACTCTGAAGCTTTCTTT. Translation: CASSKGSDSEAFF. V usage is TRBV5-1 and J usage is TRBJ1-1; D remains unclear. Germline CDR1 and CDR2: SGHRS and YFSETQ. V was pared by 5 bases and J by 6 bases, with 14 bases between. The CDR3 runs 13 residues.

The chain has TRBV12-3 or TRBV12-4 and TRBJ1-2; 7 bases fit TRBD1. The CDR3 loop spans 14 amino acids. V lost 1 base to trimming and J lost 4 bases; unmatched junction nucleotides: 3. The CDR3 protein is CASSLGQGVYGYTF. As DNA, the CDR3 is TGTGCCAGCAGTTTAGGACAGGGTGTCTATGGCTACACCTTC.

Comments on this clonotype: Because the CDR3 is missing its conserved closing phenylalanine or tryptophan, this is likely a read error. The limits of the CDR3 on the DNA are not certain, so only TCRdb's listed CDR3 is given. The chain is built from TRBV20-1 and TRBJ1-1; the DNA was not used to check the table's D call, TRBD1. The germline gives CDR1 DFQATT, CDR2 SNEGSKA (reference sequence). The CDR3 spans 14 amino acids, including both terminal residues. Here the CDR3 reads CSARGLQVNTEAFL.

The CDR3 coding sequence is TGTGCCAGCAGCACACCGGGACTTCTGAACACTGAAGCTTTCTTT. Translating gives CASSTPGLLNTEAFF. V and J are TRBV14 and TRBJ1-1; D might be TRBD1 (5 bases). Germline V lookup: CDR1 SGHDN, CDR2 FVKESK. The CDR3 contains 15 residues. The V and J ends lost 5 bases and 0 bases respectively, with 13 bases between them.

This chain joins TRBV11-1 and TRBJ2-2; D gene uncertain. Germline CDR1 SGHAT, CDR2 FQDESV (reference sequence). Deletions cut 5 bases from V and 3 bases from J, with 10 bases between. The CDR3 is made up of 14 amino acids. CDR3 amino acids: CASSRVAHTGELFF. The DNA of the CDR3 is TGTGCCAGCAGCAGGGTTGCGCACACCGGGGAGCTGTTTTTT.

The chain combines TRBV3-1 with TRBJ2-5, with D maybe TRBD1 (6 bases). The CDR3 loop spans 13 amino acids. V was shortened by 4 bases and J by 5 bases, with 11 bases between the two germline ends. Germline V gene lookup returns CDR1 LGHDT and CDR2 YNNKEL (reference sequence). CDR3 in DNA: TGTGCCAGCAGCCTACAGGGAACGGAGACCCAGTACTTC. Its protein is CASSLQGTETQYF.